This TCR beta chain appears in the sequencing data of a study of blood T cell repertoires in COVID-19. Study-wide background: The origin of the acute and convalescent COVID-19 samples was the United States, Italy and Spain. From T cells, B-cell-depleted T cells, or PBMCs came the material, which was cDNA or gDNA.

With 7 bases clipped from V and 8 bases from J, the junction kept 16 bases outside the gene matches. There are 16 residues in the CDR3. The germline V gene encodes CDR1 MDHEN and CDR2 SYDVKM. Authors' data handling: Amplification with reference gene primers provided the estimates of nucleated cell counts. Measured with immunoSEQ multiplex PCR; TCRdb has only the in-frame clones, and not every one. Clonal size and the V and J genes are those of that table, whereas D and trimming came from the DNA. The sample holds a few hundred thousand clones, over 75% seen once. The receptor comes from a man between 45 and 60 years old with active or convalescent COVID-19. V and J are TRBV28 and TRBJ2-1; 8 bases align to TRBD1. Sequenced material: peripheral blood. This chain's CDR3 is CASTRQGAGGFDEQFF. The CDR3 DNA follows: TGTGCCAGCACCCGGCAAGGGGCAGGGGGCTTCGATGAGCAGTTCTTC.